This T cell receptor beta chain was observed in a study of blood T cell repertoires in COVID-19 (dated by TCRdb to the early 2020s). At the level of the whole study: The collaborator samples originated in the United States, Italy and Spain and spanned the acute and convalescent phases of COVID-19. Subjects who had been exposed to COVID-19, were actively infected with it, or had recovered from it provided the deeply sampled blood TCRbeta repertoires that made up the dataset. The prospective study material was composed of cDNA or gDNA derived from T cells, B-cell-depleted T cells, or PBMCs. The samples were drawn from two sources: the first 160 participants of the ongoing ImmuneRACE study, and 1,000 to 1,500 subjects contributed by 6 global collaborators. Where available, HLA class I and class II types were taken from metadata supplied by the sample provider and were not determined by assay-based typing. The repertoires were released in a freely available public database meant as a resource for research on the immune response to SARS-CoV-2. A de-identified subject ID, COVID-19 status, age in years and sex were almost always included in the sample metadata.

General study outcomes and caveats: The quantity of clinical and demographic metadata differed by source and by participant and was supplied without curation.

V is clipped by 6 bases and J by 10 bases, and the sequence between their germline boundaries is 17 bases long. Sequences SGHRS (CDR1) and YFSETQ (CDR2) are obtained from the germline V gene. The CDR3, from cysteine to phenylalanine, totals 13 residues. The only DNA kept is the CDR3, 39 bases in frame from the first base. The immunoSEQ Assay, a bias-controlled multiplex PCR, was used to amplify TCRbeta CDR3 regions from genomic DNA. Per the authors' processing: Nucleated cell counts per sample were estimated from amplification of reference gene primers within the assay. Sequence reads were collapsed and filtered to measure the absolute abundance of every unique TCRbeta CDR3 rearrangement. For each sample, productive Simpson clonality was calculated as the square root of Simpson's diversity index across productive rearrangements. TCRdb provides this immuneACCESS table in a form limited to in-frame rearrangements. Some clones are lacking; in checked studies, under half of them reflect an unresolved V gene, and why the rest are absent is not known. V, J and clone size are those of that table, while D and trimming were read from the DNA. For this sample there are roughly 260,000 clones; approximately 80% appear just once. Under 5.5% of the sample belongs to the ten largest clones.

Comment on this clone: No antigen is known for it. No qualities accompany the bases; no much larger clone lies one base away.

Each collaborating institution followed its own protocols to collect whole blood in K2EDTA tubes. For TCRbeta analysis, collaborators shipped samples as frozen whole blood, isolated PBMCs, or DNA extracted from either of those sample types. The sample comprised peripheral blood. The sequence was obtained from an elderly woman with active or convalescent COVID-19. The V and J segments used are TRBV5-1 and TRBJ2-1, with a tentative D gene TRBD1 over 5 matching bases. The nucleotide sequence reads TGCGCCAGCACCCCCGCCTCAGGGCTCGAGCAGTTCTTC. This translates into CASTPASGLEQFF.